The clone carrying this TCR beta chain was picked up a small number of times. Antigen specificity is unknown. The record originates from a study of T cell repertoires in cytomegalovirus infection. Study background: It was the public TCR beta signatures that indicated both CMV infection and matching HLA type.

Findings and limits, study-wide: The ex vivo response showed dominance by HLA-C-restricted CMV-specific TCR beta clonotypes. People with CMV and the relevant HLA were identified by cumulative public TCR beta family frequency.

TCRdb re-derived calls from the reads in MiXCR, one entry per CDR3 protein. The top ten clones hold approximately 10% of a sample with around 450,000 distinct CDR3 sequences, approximately 10% of them seen once. The CDR3 is 14 residues long. V gave up 7 bases and J gave up 3 bases; unmatched junction bases: 9. This chain connects TRBV12-3 or TRBV12-4 to TRBJ2-7, with 7 bases lining up with TRBD1. What was sequenced was PBMCs. The origin of this receptor is a human donor in good health (CMV status not recorded). Some clones in this sample may be carry-over from other donors' samples. For the CDR3, the DNA is TGTGCCAGCATGGCACAGGGGACCTTCTACGAGCAGTACTTC. It translates to CASMAQGTFYEQYF.